This is a list of T cell receptor beta chains from one sample in a study of cytomegalovirus exposure and HLA in healthy donors. TCRdb keeps only in-frame clones here, not all; method: immunoSEQ multiplex PCR. The sample lists around 130,000 clones; under 90% were seen once. The sequenced sample consisted of PBMCs. Receptor source: a woman between 40 and 55 years old in good health and CMV-seronegative. The CDR3 runs from the conserved cysteine through the conserved F or W. Each record gives: clone size, J gene, V gene, D gene, CDR3 protein, CDR3 DNA. A D gene is named only where the DNA matches it firmly. Clone size is shown for a subset of rows, as once, few, many or a class of expanded clone.

clone_size: -
j_call: TRBJ1-6
v_call: TRBV7-9
d_call: -
cdr3_aa: CASSLGGNSPLHF
cdr3_nt: TGTGCCAGCAGCTTGGGCGGGAATTCACCCCTCCACTTT

clone_size: few
j_call: TRBJ2-5
v_call: TRBV7-2
d_call: TRBD2
cdr3_aa: CASSFWQRGGIETQYF
cdr3_nt: TGTGCCAGCAGCTTTTGGCAGCGGGGGGGCATAGAGACCCAGTACTTC

clone_size: -
j_call: TRBJ1-1
v_call: TRBV7-8
d_call: TRBD1
cdr3_aa: CASSLGDRNKAFF
cdr3_nt: TGTGCCAGCAGCTTAGGGGACAGGAATAAAGCTTTCTTT

clone_size: -
j_call: TRBJ1-2
v_call: TRBV19
d_call: -
cdr3_aa: CASSSTGGFGYTF
cdr3_nt: TGTGCCAGTAGTTCGACAGGCGGCTTTGGCTACACCTTC

clone_size: once
j_call: TRBJ2-7
v_call: TRBV7-9
d_call: TRBD2
cdr3_aa: CASSEGAGTYEQYF
cdr3_nt: TGTGCCAGCAGCGAAGGAGCGGGGACCTACGAGCAGTACTTC

clone_size: few
j_call: TRBJ2-1
v_call: TRBV7-9
d_call: TRBD2
cdr3_aa: CASSLFPLWLAARDEQFF
cdr3_nt: TGTGCCAGCAGCTTATTTCCGCTTTGGCTAGCGGCCCGTGATGAGCAGTTCTTC

clone_size: -
j_call: TRBJ1-4
v_call: TRBV6-6
d_call: TRBD1
cdr3_aa: CASSYAGTGGEKLFF
cdr3_nt: TGTGCCAGCAGTTACGCCGGGACAGGAGGTGAAAAACTGTTTTTT

clone_size: -
j_call: TRBJ2-7
v_call: TRBV25-1
d_call: -
cdr3_aa: CASSESGSTGEQYF
cdr3_nt: TGTGCCAGCAGTGAATCGGGGAGTACGGGCGAGCAGTACTTC

clone_size: -
j_call: TRBJ1-5
v_call: TRBV28
d_call: TRBD1
cdr3_aa: CASSLGTDSNQPQHF
cdr3_nt: TGTGCCAGCAGTCTGGGGACAGATAGCAATCAGCCCCAGCATTTT

clone_size: -
j_call: TRBJ2-5
v_call: TRBV4-1
d_call: -
cdr3_aa: CASSPPRGGPVKTQYF
cdr3_nt: TGCGCCAGCAGCCCTCCGAGGGGGGGGCCGGTTAAGACCCAGTACTTC

clone_size: once
j_call: TRBJ2-3
v_call: TRBV23-1
d_call: TRBD1
cdr3_aa: CASSQSRGQSDTQYF
cdr3_nt: TGCGCCAGCAGTCAATCCCGGGGACAGTCAGATACGCAGTATTTT

clone_size: -
j_call: TRBJ2-1
v_call: TRBV29-1
d_call: TRBD1
cdr3_aa: CSVDRGQGSYNEQFF
cdr3_nt: TGCAGCGTTGACAGGGGGCAGGGCTCCTACAATGAGCAGTTCTTC

clone_size: -
j_call: TRBJ2-1
v_call: TRBV6-1
d_call: TRBD2
cdr3_aa: CASRLVSRGDEQFF
cdr3_nt: TGTGCCAGCCGACTTGTATCCCGGGGGGATGAGCAGTTCTTC

clone_size: -
j_call: TRBJ2-7
v_call: TRBV7-8
d_call: TRBD1
cdr3_aa: CASSLRGQAIYEQYF
cdr3_nt: TGTGCCAGCAGCTTACGGGGACAGGCGATCTACGAGCAGTACTTC

clone_size: -
j_call: TRBJ1-1
v_call: TRBV28
d_call: TRBD1
cdr3_aa: CASSLGQGSEAFF
cdr3_nt: TGTGCCAGCAGTCTAGGACAGGGAAGTGAAGCTTTCTTT

clone_size: -
j_call: TRBJ1-1
v_call: TRBV14
d_call: -
cdr3_aa: CASSQDPTSNTEAFF
cdr3_nt: TGTGCCAGCAGCCAAGATCCAACTTCGAACACTGAAGCTTTCTTT

clone_size: -
j_call: TRBJ2-3
v_call: TRBV28
d_call: TRBD2
cdr3_aa: CASSLGTSGSSDTQYF
cdr3_nt: TGTGCCAGCAGTTTAGGGACTAGCGGGAGCTCAGATACGCAGTATTTT